This entry lists 10 T cell receptor beta chains sequenced from one sample in a study of tumor and adjacent non-tumor tissue in lung cancer. This sample's RNA came from whole unsorted tissue. A modified ARM-PCR protocol with three rounds of nested PCR amplified TCRbeta. Each CDR3 protein is one row after TCRdb ran MiXCR on the multiplex PCR reads. The data show over 60,000 distinct CDR3 sequences, around 75% seen once. Sequenced: lung tumor tissue. These receptors came from a woman between 45 and 60 years old with non-small cell lung cancer.

This clonotype was recorded a few times. The V and J genes are TRBV10-3 and TRBJ2-3; D gene ambiguous. The CDR3 is 11 residues long. Germline-derived CDR1 and CDR2 are ENHRY and SYGVKD. V dropped 7 bases and J dropped 7 bases, with 9 bases sitting between them. The CDR3 DNA follows: TGTGCCATCAACGACTTAAATACGCAGTATTTT. Translating gives CAINDLNTQYF.

This clonotype was seen many times. V gene TRBV28 combines with J gene TRBJ2-7, with 10 bases matching TRBD2. The germline V gene encodes CDR1 MDHEN and CDR2 SYDVKM. The J segment lost 4 bases and the V segment lost 5 bases, leaving 14 bases of the junction unmatched. This CDR3 region has 17 residues. CDR3 sequence (DNA): TGTGCCAGCAGTATACTCGGACTAGCGGAACAACCATACGAGCAGTACTTC. Its translation: CASSILGLAEQPYEQYF.

To note about this clonotype: One junction end does not reproduce the germline sequence, and a read error may be involved. The CDR3 region is CVTTGGRYSGYTF. CDR3 in DNA: TGTGTCACCACAGGGGGAAGGTACAGTGGCTATACCTTC. This chain uses TRBV10-3 with TRBJ1-2; the match to TRBD1 covers 8 bases. In germline, CDR1 is ENHRY, CDR2 SYGVKD. The CDR3 has 13 residues.

About this clonotype itself: One end of the junction fails to match germline, which may point to a read error. The chain is built from TRBV6-2 or TRBV6-3 and TRBJ1-2; D is possibly TRBD1 (5 bases). The V gene's germline CDR1 is MNHEY and CDR2 SVGEGT. The CDR3 covers 13 residues. The CDR3 DNA is TGTGCCGGCAGTTCTCAGGGTATGGATGGCTGCAGTTTC. This codes for CAGSSQGMDGCSF.

The V call is TRBV6-1, the J call TRBJ1-5; D is ambiguous. The CDR3 length is 14 residues. V was clipped by 4 bases and J by 9 bases, with 16 bases between them. From germline, CDR1 is MNHNS and CDR2 SASEGT. The CDR3 protein is CASSGRISYRPQHF. The CDR3 DNA is TGTGCCAGCAGTGGTAGGATAAGTTATCGGCCCCAGCATTTT.

A remark on this clonotype: A junction end diverges from the germline sequence, so it may reflect a read error. The V gene is TRBV5-5, the J gene TRBJ2-3; 9 positions agree with TRBD2. Germline-derived CDR1 and CDR2 are SGHKS and YYEKEE (reference sequence). The CDR3 has 16 amino acids. Here the CDR3 DNA reads TGTGCCAGCAGGTGGACTAGCGAAAAAAGCACAGATACGCACTATTTT. Amino acid sequence: CASRWTSEKSTDTHYF.

Notes on this clonotype: This is likely a read error, given that the CDR3 carries no conserved phenylalanine or tryptophan at its end. The DNA is omitted, as the CDR3 cannot be located on it reliably, and the CDR3 follows TCRdb's listing. The gene calls are TRBV20-1 and TRBJ2-1; TRBD1, as called in the table, went unchecked against the DNA. Germline CDR1 is DFQATT and CDR2 is SNEGSKA (reference sequence). Inclusive of both ends, the CDR3 amounts to 11 amino acids. CDR3 residues: CSARKGDEQFS.

Points on this clonotype: A junction end diverges from the germline sequence, so it may reflect a read error. The chain carries TRBV6-6 and TRBJ1-6; D remains unclear. The CDR3 runs to 19 residues. In germline, CDR1 is MNHNY, CDR2 SVGAGI (reference sequence). The CDR3 here is CAGSYSIQSSGRYNSSLHF. CDR3 in DNA: TGTGCCGGCAGTTACTCGATCCAGTCCTCGGGCCGCTATAATTCGTCCCTCCACTTT.

As regards this clonotype: An end of the junction does not agree with germline; a read error may underlie this. V and J are TRBV29-1 and TRBJ2-1; 7 bases are shared with TRBD2. CDR1 and CDR2 from the germline V gene are SQVTM and ANQGSEA. This CDR3 comprises 14 residues. This CDR3 reads CSVAPSGNYSEQSF. CDR3 bases: TGCAGCGTCGCTCCTAGCGGTAACTACAGTGAGCAGTCCTTC.

The count of this clonotype is one. The junction departs from germline at one end; a sequencing error may be responsible. This sequence joins TRBV20-1 and TRBJ2-2; D not resolved. This CDR3 is 13 amino acids long. Per germline, CDR1 DFQATT and CDR2 SNEGSKA (reference sequence). The CDR3, as DNA: TGCAGCGCTAGAGTCCTCTTCGAGGGGGAGCTGTTTTTT. As protein: CSARVLFEGELFF.